The clone carrying this T cell receptor (beta chain) was detected ten times or more. Its cognate antigen is unknown. Germline V gives CDR1 LNHDA, CDR2 SQIVND (reference sequence). Trimming left V 3 bases short and J 4 bases short, with 10 bases between. CDR3 length: 14 amino acids. The data derive from a study of response to subunit inactivated influenza vaccine. The study, taken as a whole, reports: Every seasonal influenza vaccination brings in few new T cells, the authors suggested.

TCRdb recomputed calls from the RT-PCR reads with MiXCR, one row per CDR3 protein. The sample carries approximately 680,000 distinct CDR3 sequences, roughly 14% recorded once. This clonotype was obtained from a man aged 45 to 65 who received an inactivated influenza vaccine. This sample comprised PBMCs from blood, obtained less than 13 days after vaccination. The rearrangement uses TRBV19 and TRBJ1-5; a possible D gene is TRBD1 (5 bases). DNA of the CDR3: TGTGCCAGTAGTATGGGACGGAAAAATCAGCCCCAGCATTTT. It encodes CASSMGRKNQPQHF.